These T cell receptor beta chains were read from a single sample in a study of blood T cell repertoires in COVID-19. Only in-frame clones appear in the TCRdb table, and some are missing; sequencing was by immunoSEQ multiplex PCR. The repertoire holds some 86,000 clones, with 85% to 95% as singletons. Sequencing used peripheral blood. Receptors were obtained from a human donor with active COVID-19. The donor label of this sample is uncertain. Each CDR3 is given with its conserved first and last residue.

V	length	J	CDR3
TRBV11-2	16	TRBJ2-7	CASSHPLSGDSYEQYF
TRBV10-3	17	TRBJ2-1	CAISESRSGQGMNEQFF
TRBV5-4	15	TRBJ2-1	CASSLGSGGADEQFF
TRBV27	12	TRBJ1-2	CASGSVGDGYTF
TRBV29-1	12	TRBJ2-5	CSVDRGEETQYF
TRBV10-3	13	TRBJ2-7	CAIGTSSSYEQYF
TRBV19	14	TRBJ2-7	CASSTVASDYEQYF
TRBV6-5	15	TRBJ1-3	CASSSGRGPGNTIYF
TRBV6-2/TRBV6-3	14	TRBJ1-2	CASSWGQLNYGYTF
TRBV11-3	14	TRBJ2-3	CASSLDREADTQYF
TRBV24-1	17	TRBJ2-2	CATSDFTLDRDTGELFF
TRBV10-3	12	TRBJ2-7	CAIRPDRGEQYF
TRBV5-4	15	TRBJ2-1	CASSLERGGRNEQFF
TRBV15	14	TRBJ1-1	CATSRATGETEAFF
TRBV7-8	18	TRBJ2-2	CASSLIGLDFRGAGELFF
TRBV5-1	14	TRBJ1-5	CASSEWEGHQPQHF
TRBV2	14	TRBJ2-1	CASSPGLGGYEQFF
TRBV10-1	15	TRBJ2-3	CASSGASGEAHTQYF
TRBV5-4	15	TRBJ2-3	CASSLGRQSTDTQYF
TRBV5-6	16	TRBJ2-7	CASSPGTTGLLDEQYF
TRBV4-2	17	TRBJ2-1	CASSQDQSGSSYNEQFF
TRBV2	16	TRBJ1-5	CASKPGRSGLNQPQHF
TRBV6-6	13	TRBJ1-2	CASSPVEGSGYTF
TRBV5-6	12	TRBJ1-2	CASSSTGIGYTF
TRBV18	16	TRBJ1-1	CASSREPGQLNTEAFF
TRBV7-6	16	TRBJ2-1	CASSLVAGGSYNEQFF
TRBV7-2	18	TRBJ2-7	CASSLVAGGLGPSYEQYF
TRBV9	17	TRBJ2-3	CASSVAGGGTSTDTQYF
TRBV25-1	16	TRBJ1-6	CASSELGQEGNSPLHF
TRBV6-5	16	TRBJ2-2	CASSSGLAVITGELFF
TRBV5-8	15	TRBJ2-5	CASSAGTGSLETQYF
TRBV6-6	21	TRBJ2-3	CASSRKRRGGRDYIAVDTQYF
TRBV5-1	15	TRBJ2-3	CASSVTGISTDTQYF
TRBV7-9	18	TRBJ2-1	CASSSRHSFSGGVNEQFF
TRBV7-9	13	TRBJ2-7	CASSGNQGWEQYF
TRBV21-1	14	TRBJ2-5	CASSTPRRQETQYF
TRBV19	12	TRBJ1-1	CASRTGETEAFF
TRBV4-2	14	TRBJ1-1	CASSQATRRTEAFF